This entry lists 25 T cell receptor beta chains sequenced from one sample in a study of cytomegalovirus exposure and HLA in healthy donors. Sequencing was performed with immunoSEQ multiplex PCR; in TCRdb, only in-frame clones are kept and a portion is missing. The sample includes roughly 130,000 clones, approximately 90% of them seen just once. The sample taken for sequencing was PBMCs. All receptors come from a woman aged 25-40 years in good health and CMV-seropositive.

J is TRBJ2-7 and V is TRBV19; 8 bases fit TRBD1. CDR1 LNHDA and CDR2 SQIVND come from the germline V gene (reference sequence). The CDR3 length is 18 residues. V shed 2 bases, J shed 6 bases, and the junction held 18 bases outside the gene matches. In DNA, the CDR3 is TGTGCCAGTAGTATAACTGGGACAGGCGCCCGAGGCCCCCGCGAGCAGTACTTC. Amino acids: CASSITGTGARGPREQYF.

This chain uses TRBV4-2 with TRBJ2-5, with D possibly being TRBD1 (6 bases). Looked up from germline, CDR1 is LGHNA and CDR2 is YNFKEQ. Trimming cost V 1 base and J 5 bases, with 14 bases left between them. The CDR3 is 15 residues long. The CDR3 here is CASSQAQGIGETQYF. CDR3 sequence (DNA): TGTGCCAGCAGCCAAGCACAGGGAATAGGGGAGACCCAGTACTTC.

The chain links TRBV18 to TRBJ1-2; weak D call: TRBD1 (6 bases). This CDR3 has 15 residues. The V and J ends lost 6 bases and 4 bases respectively, with 18 bases between them. The V gene's germline CDR1 is KGHSH and CDR2 LQKENI. CDR3 DNA sequence: TGTGCCAGCTCGTCCTCCAATCCAGGGGCCTATGGCTACACCTTC. This translates into CASSSSNPGAYGYTF.

The CDR3 DNA reads TGCGCCAGCAGCCCTATGGGACTAGCGGGAAGCTACGAGCAGTACTTC. Its protein product is CASSPMGLAGSYEQYF. The V call is TRBV4-1, the J call TRBJ2-7; TRBD2 matches at 13 bases. The germline V gene has CDR1 MGHRA and CDR2 YSYEKL. V lost 4 bases and J lost 3; bases outside the gene matches: 6. This CDR3 is 16 amino acids long.

The rearrangement joins TRBV7-2 to TRBJ2-1; the D gene is possibly TRBD2 (6 bases). The V and J ends lost 2 bases and 10 bases respectively, with 12 bases between them. The CDR3 is 13 amino acids. Germline CDR1 SGHTA, CDR2 FQGNSA. The CDR3 nucleotides are TGTGCCAGCAGCTTACCCCCGGGACTGGAGCAGTTCTTC. Translation gives CASSLPPGLEQFF.

This chain links TRBV28 with TRBJ2-5, with a possible D match to TRBD1 (6 bases). Germline V gene sequence: CDR1 MDHEN, CDR2 SYDVKM. The CDR3 runs to 14 residues. V lost 4 bases to trimming and J lost 5 bases, with 14 bases between them. The CDR3 loop reads CASSSRQALETQYF. The CDR3 region has the DNA TGTGCCAGCAGTTCTCGACAGGCCCTGGAGACCCAGTACTTC.

This clone was counted a single time. The CDR3 reads CASSLGQGAHEQYF. CDR3 in DNA: TGCGCCAGCAGCCTAGGACAGGGGGCACACGAGCAGTACTTC. The chain has TRBV5-1 and TRBJ2-7; the match to TRBD1 covers 11 bases. Germline V lookup: CDR1 SGHRS, CDR2 YFSETQ. The ends lost 4 bases at V and 5 bases at J; junction bases unmatched: 5. The CDR3 has 14 residues.

This chain links TRBV6-5 with TRBJ2-3; tentative D call: TRBD2 (7 bases). The CDR3 has 15 amino acids. CDR1 is MNHEY and CDR2 is SVGAGI in the germline V gene. Trimming pared 5 bases from V and 2 bases from J, leaving 14 bases between. The DNA of the CDR3 is TGTGCCAGCAGTCCGTGGGGGGGGGCCACAGATACGCAGTATTTT. This translates into CASSPWGGATDTQYF.

V gene TRBV28 combines with J gene TRBJ1-5, with 7 nucleotides matching TRBD1. V was clipped by 6 bases and J by 4 bases; unmatched bases: 12. This CDR3 region has 16 residues. Germline V gives CDR1 MDHEN, CDR2 SYDVKM. The CDR3 DNA reads as TGTGCCAGCAGGTTGGGACCGGGGACAGTAAATCAGCCCCAGCATTTT. Protein: CASRLGPGTVNQPQHF.

The chain couples TRBV7-9 to TRBJ2-5, with D unresolved. CDR1 is SEHNR, CDR2 FQNEAQ, per germline (reference sequence). This CDR3 comprises 13 residues. V dropped 2 bases and J dropped 5 bases, with 9 bases sitting between them. As DNA, the CDR3 is TGTGCCAGCAGCTTAACAACCTGGGAGACCCAGTACTTC. This sequence encodes CASSLTTWETQYF.

V and J are TRBV7-9 and TRBJ2-7; 8 bases line up with TRBD2. Trimming cost V 4 bases and J 6 bases; bases outside gene matches: 11. Germline-derived CDR1 and CDR2 are SEHNR and FQNEAQ (reference sequence). The length of the CDR3 is 15 residues. CDR3: CASSYLDSGTGEQYF. In nucleotides, the CDR3 is TGTGCCAGCAGCTACCTGGATAGCGGGACTGGCGAGCAGTACTTC.

The chain uses TRBV7-2 and TRBJ1-2; the match to TRBD1 covers 7 bases. The germline CDR1 and CDR2 sequences are SGHTA and FQGNSA. After removal of 1 base from V and 5 bases from J, the junction contained 7 bases not matched to a gene. This CDR3 comprises 15 residues. This CDR3 is CASSLERGQRYGYTF. Here the CDR3 DNA reads TGTGCCAGCAGCTTAGAGAGGGGACAGCGGTATGGCTACACCTTC.

This sequence joins TRBV7-9 and TRBJ1-4, with 7 bases fitting TRBD1. The length of the CDR3 is 15 residues. The junction had 5 bases not matched to a gene; V was cut back by 1 base and J by 6 bases. CDR1 and CDR2 (germline): SEHNR, FQNEAQ (reference sequence). Written as DNA, the CDR3 is TGTGCCAGCAGCTTAGAGACAGGGATTTATGAAAAACTGTTTTTT. It yields the protein CASSLETGIYEKLFF.

The genes are TRBV4-1 and TRBJ2-2; 9 nucleotides align to TRBD2. This CDR3 comprises 17 residues. V was clipped by 1 base and J by 4 bases; unmatched bases: 7. The V gene's germline CDR1 is MGHRA and CDR2 YSYEKL. CDR3 sequence (DNA): TGCGCCAGCAGCCAAGTTTCCCTAGCGGGATCCACCGGGGAGCTGTTTTTT. Protein: CASSQVSLAGSTGELFF.

This chain joins TRBV6-1 and TRBJ2-7, with 10 bases that match TRBD2. The length of the CDR3 is 18 residues. With 1 base clipped from V and 0 bases from J, the junction kept 9 bases outside the gene matches. CDR1 MNHNS and CDR2 SASEGT come from the germline V gene. The CDR3 reads CASSEGDYSGGSSYEQYF. The CDR3 DNA sequence: TGTGCCAGCAGTGAAGGAGATTATAGCGGGGGGAGCTCCTACGAGCAGTACTTC.

The genes are TRBV5-1 and TRBJ2-2; TRBD2 aligns across 10 bases. V lost 4 bases and J lost 7; bases outside the gene matches: 16. Germline V gives CDR1 SGHRS, CDR2 YFSETQ. This CDR3 has 18 residues. CDR3 loop: CASSPRGAGGPEDGELFF. CDR3 DNA sequence: TGCGCCAGCAGCCCCCGGGGAGCGGGAGGGCCTGAGGACGGGGAGCTGTTTTTT.

The V call is TRBV6-1, the J call TRBJ1-1, with D unclear. The V gene's germline CDR1 is MNHNS and CDR2 SASEGT. The CDR3 length is 13 residues. Trimming shortened V by 7 bases and J by 1 base, and 10 bases separated the two germline ends. The CDR3 sequence: CASNFQENTEAFF. In DNA, the CDR3 is TGTGCCAGCAATTTTCAGGAGAACACTGAAGCTTTCTTT.

The table lists this clone with a count of one. The chain links TRBV6-1 to TRBJ2-1; D perhaps matches TRBD1 (5 bases). The CDR3 totals 13 residues. Trimming removed 5 bases at V and 5 bases at J, with 10 bases between. CDR1 MNHNS and CDR2 SASEGT come from the germline V gene. CDR3 amino acids: CASSQAGHNEQFF. The CDR3 DNA reads TGTGCCAGCAGTCAGGCAGGGCACAATGAGCAGTTCTTC.

This chain uses TRBV5-6 with TRBJ2-7; 9 bases fit TRBD1. Per the germline V gene, CDR1 is SGHDT and CDR2 is YYEEEE. V lost 0 bases and J lost 5; bases outside the gene matches: 6. This CDR3 region has 15 residues. CDR3 DNA: TGTGCCAGCAGCTTGGAATGGACAGGGGCCCACGAGCAGTACTTC. Translation: CASSLEWTGAHEQYF. Using reference TRBV5-6 and TRBJ2-7 for the parts outside the CDR3, the full variable domain is DAGVTQSPTHLIKTRGQQVTLRCSPKSGHDTVSWYQQALGQGPQFIFQYYEEEERQRGNFPDRFSGHQFPNYSSELNVNALLLGDSALYLCASSLEWTGAHEQYFGPGTRLTVT.

The chain recombines TRBV18 with TRBJ1-3; D perhaps matches TRBD1 (6 bases). The V and J ends lost 6 bases and 0 bases respectively, with 21 bases between them. CDR1 and CDR2 (germline): KGHSH, LQKENI. The CDR3 extends over 18 amino acids. CDR3 DNA sequence: TGTGCCAGCTCGTCAAACAAGGACAGCTGGTCCTCTGGAAACACCATATATTTT. This translates into CASSSNKDSWSSGNTIYF.

V is TRBV2 and J is TRBJ2-5; D is possibly TRBD1 (6 bases). The J call may be wrong; the DNA end is better matched by TRBJ2-7. The CDR3 covers 13 residues. In germline, CDR1 is SNHLY, CDR2 FYNNEI. The CDR3 loop reads CASSATGFLEQYF. In nucleotides, the CDR3 is TGTGCCAGCAGTGCAACAGGGTTCCTCGAGCAGTACTTC.

This chain connects TRBV5-6 to TRBJ2-7; D is uncertain. In germline, CDR1 is SGHDT, CDR2 YYEEEE. The CDR3 has 14 residues. V was shortened by 4 bases and J by 0 bases, with 11 bases between the two germline ends. The DNA of the CDR3 is TGTGCCAGCAGCATAGACACGGACTCCTACGAGCAGTACTTC. This codes for CASSIDTDSYEQYF.

The J gene is TRBJ2-7, the V gene TRBV15, with TRBD1 identical over 10 bases. V shed 3 bases, J shed 5 bases, and the junction held 4 bases outside the gene matches. Per germline, CDR1 LNHNV and CDR2 YYDKDF (reference sequence). The CDR3 covers 14 residues. The CDR3 reads CATSRDRGWDEQYF. The CDR3 bases are TGTGCCACCAGCAGGGACAGGGGGTGGGACGAGCAGTACTTC.

The chain couples TRBV18 to TRBJ1-2; D possibly corresponds to TRBD1 (6 bases). Trimming stripped 3 bases from V and 6 bases from J, with 14 bases between. The CDR3 contains 14 residues. Germline lookup yields CDR1 KGHSH and CDR2 LQKENI. CDR3 DNA: TGTGCCAGCTCACCCAGGGGCGTCGAAGATGGCTACACCTTC. It encodes CASSPRGVEDGYTF.

This clone was detected only a few times. The chain combines TRBV29-1 with TRBJ1-5; D gene unclear. The germline V and J ends were trimmed by 5 bases and 2 bases, with 7 bases remaining between them. Germline V gene sequence: CDR1 SQVTM, CDR2 ANQGSEA. The CDR3 covers 12 residues. The CDR3 is CSVLHGNQPQHF. CDR3 bases: TGCAGCGTTTTACATGGCAATCAGCCCCAGCATTTT.